This TCR beta chain was recovered during a study of CD8+ T cells in alopecia areata. Whole-study context: Treated patients received severity scores based on the percentage of scalp area affected. Findings and caveats of the study: Under tofacitinib, fewer expanded CD8+ clones appeared among the top 100 scalp clones. Scalp samples also contribute reads from the resident alphabeta T cells found in normal skin.

Remarks on this clone: Its target is not known.

Between the trimmed V and J ends, which lost 6 bases and 1 base, there was a span of 16 bases. The CDR3 sequence is 15 residues long. CDR1 is MDHEN and CDR2 is SYDVKM in the germline V gene. Stated treatment: oral pan-JAK inhibitor, 5-10 mg twice daily. Those with alopecia areata gave lesional scalp punch biopsies and peripheral blood. Isolated RNA was reverse transcribed into cDNA used as the sequencing template. Sequenced by immunoSEQ multiplex PCR; TCRdb stores in-frame clones only, minus some. The sample holds tens of thousands of clones; 80% to 95% are singletons and the top ten take about 20%. The chain carries TRBV28 and TRBJ2-7, with D uncertain. Specimen: CD8+ T cells sorted from blood, collected at week 24, from a patient treated with tofacitinib. This clonotype was obtained from a human donor with alopecia areata. This CDR3 is CASSSLRTSSYEQYF. DNA of the CDR3: TGTGCCAGCAGCTCTTTAAGGACCTCGTCCTACGAGCAGTACTTC.